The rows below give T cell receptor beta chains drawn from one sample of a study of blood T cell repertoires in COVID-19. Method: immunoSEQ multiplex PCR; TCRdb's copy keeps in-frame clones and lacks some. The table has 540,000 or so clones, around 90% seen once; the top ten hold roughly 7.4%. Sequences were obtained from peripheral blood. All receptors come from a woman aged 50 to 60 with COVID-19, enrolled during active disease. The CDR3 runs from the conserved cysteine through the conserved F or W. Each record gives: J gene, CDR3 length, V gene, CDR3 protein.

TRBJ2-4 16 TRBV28 CASSLVGGLAKNIQYF
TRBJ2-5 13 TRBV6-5 CASSPGLGETQYF
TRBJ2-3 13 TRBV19 CASSISRTDTQYF
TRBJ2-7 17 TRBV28 CASSTHASSGASYEQYF
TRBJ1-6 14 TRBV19 CASSIGAGDTPLHF
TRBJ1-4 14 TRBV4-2 CASSPLPFNEKLFF
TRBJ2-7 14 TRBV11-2 CASSTTSGGYEQYF
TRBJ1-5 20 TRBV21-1 CASSPRRGSLLRLGNQPQHF
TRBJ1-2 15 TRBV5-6 CASSSGTGGPTGYTF
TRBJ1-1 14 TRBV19 CASSPYRENTEAFF
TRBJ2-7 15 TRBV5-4 CASSDTGGIGDEQYF
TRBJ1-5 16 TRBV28 CASRPTGVLSNQPQHF
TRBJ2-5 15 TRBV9 CASSAGTSAQETQYF
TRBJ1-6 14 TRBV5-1 CASSLAYYNSPLHF
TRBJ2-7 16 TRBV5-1 CASSPLSGEGTYEQYF
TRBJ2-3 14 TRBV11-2 CASSIDRAGDTQYF
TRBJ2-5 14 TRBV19 CASSIISGKETQYF
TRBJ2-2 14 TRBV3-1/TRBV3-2 CASRGTESTGELFF
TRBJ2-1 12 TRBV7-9 CASSSGGDEQFF
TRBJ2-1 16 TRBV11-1 CASSLAGGGGWGEQFF
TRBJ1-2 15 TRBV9 CASSAQQGWNYGYTF
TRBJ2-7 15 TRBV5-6 CASSPTGQGLAEQYF
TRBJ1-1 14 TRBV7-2 CASSPWGEGTEAFF
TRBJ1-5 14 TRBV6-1 CASSEFGETLTQHF
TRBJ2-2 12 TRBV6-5 CASSYGGGELFF
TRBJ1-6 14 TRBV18 CASSEGQGPTPLHF
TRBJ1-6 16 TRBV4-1 CASSQGGGQRGSPLHF
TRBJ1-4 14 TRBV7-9 CASSLEAQGLKLFF
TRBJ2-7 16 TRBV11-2 CASSTHGAGVSYEQYF